This T cell receptor (beta chain) appears in the sequencing data of a study of Ad26.COV2.S vaccination and SARS-CoV-2 variants. Study conclusions and caveats: Analyses that measured TCR breadth and depth may have underestimated total T cell responses. After vaccination, reports described spike-specific CD8+ and CD4+ T cell responses as showing substantial breadth. Vaccinees and placebo recipients showed similar non-spike TCR breadth. Spike-specific TCR breadth was greater in vaccine than placebo recipients.

About this clone itself: Its antigen is not identified.

Repertoires were generated with immunoSEQ multiplex PCR, while TCRdb's copy carries only in-frame clones and drops some. The sample consists of around 45,000 clones, about 83% of them appearing once. The CDR3 loop spans 13 amino acids. Per the germline V gene, CDR1 is SGHRS and CDR2 is YFSETQ. V lost 0 bases, J lost 7 bases, and 8 bases lay in between. This sequence originates from a human donor who had recovered from COVID-19. Sequenced here: peripheral blood, sampled after recovery from COVID-19. The gene calls are TRBV5-1 and TRBJ1-5; D remains ambiguous. CDR3 in amino acids: CASSLEGSQPQHF. CDR3 coding DNA: TGCGCCAGCAGCTTGGAAGGCAGCCAGCCCCAGCATTTT.